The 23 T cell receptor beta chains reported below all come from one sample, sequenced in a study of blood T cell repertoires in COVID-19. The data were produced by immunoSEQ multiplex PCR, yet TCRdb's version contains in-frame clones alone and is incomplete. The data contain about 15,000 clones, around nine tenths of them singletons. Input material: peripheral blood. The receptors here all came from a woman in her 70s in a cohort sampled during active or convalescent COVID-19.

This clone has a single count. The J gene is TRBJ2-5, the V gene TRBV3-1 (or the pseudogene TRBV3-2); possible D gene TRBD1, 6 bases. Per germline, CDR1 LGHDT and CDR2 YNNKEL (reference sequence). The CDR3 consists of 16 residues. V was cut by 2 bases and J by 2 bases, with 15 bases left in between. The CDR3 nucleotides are TGTGCCAGCAGCCAATATGGGGGCTCGTCTCAAGAGACCCAGTACTTC. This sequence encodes CASSQYGGSSQETQYF.

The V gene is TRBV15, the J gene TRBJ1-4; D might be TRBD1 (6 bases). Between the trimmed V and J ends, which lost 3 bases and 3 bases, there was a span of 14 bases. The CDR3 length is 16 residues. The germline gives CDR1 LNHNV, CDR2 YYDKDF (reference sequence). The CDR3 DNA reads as TGTGCCACCAGCAGCACCTACAGGGATGCTAATGAAAAACTGTTTTTT. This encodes CATSSTYRDANEKLFF.

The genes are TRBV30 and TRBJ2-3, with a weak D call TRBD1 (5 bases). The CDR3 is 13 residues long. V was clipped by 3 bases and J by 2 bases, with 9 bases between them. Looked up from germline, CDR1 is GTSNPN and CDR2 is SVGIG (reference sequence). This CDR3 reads CAWSQGDTDTQYF. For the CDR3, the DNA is TGTGCCTGGAGCCAGGGTGACACAGATACGCAGTATTTT.

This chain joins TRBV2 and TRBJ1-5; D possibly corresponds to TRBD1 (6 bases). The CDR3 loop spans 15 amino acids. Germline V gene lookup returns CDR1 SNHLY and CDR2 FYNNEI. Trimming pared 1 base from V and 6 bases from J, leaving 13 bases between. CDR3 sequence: CASSEGWGPIQPQHF. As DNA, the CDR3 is TGTGCCAGCAGTGAAGGATGGGGGCCGATTCAGCCCCAGCATTTT.

The CDR3 here is CASGLGGRRDTQYF. DNA for the CDR3: TGTGCCAGCGGACTTGGTGGGAGAAGGGATACGCAGTATTTT. V and J are TRBV6-5 and TRBJ2-3; maybe TRBD2 (5 bases). CDR3 length equals 14 residues. Germline V CDR1 and CDR2: MNHEY, SVGAGI. V lost 8 bases and J lost 6, with 18 bases in between.

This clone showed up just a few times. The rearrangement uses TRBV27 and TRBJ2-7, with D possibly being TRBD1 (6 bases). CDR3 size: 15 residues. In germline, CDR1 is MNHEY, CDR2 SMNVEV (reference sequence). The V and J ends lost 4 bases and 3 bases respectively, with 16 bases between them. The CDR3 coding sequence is TGTGCCAGCAGTTCACGACTAACACAGGGCTACGAGCAGTACTTC. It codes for CASSSRLTQGYEQYF.

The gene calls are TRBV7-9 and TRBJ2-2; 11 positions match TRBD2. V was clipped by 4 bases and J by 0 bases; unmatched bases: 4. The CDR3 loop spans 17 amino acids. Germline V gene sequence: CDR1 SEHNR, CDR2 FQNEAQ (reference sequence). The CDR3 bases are TGTGCCAGCAGCTCGGGACTAGCGGAAACGAACACCGGGGAGCTGTTTTTT. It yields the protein CASSSGLAETNTGELFF.

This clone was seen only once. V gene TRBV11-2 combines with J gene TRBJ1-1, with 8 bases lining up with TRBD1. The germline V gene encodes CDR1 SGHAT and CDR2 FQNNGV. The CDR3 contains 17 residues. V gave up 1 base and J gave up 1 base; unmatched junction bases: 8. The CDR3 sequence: CASSLVRGRLPNTEAFF. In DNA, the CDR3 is TGTGCCAGCAGCTTAGTCAGGGGGCGGTTACCGAACACTGAAGCTTTCTTT.

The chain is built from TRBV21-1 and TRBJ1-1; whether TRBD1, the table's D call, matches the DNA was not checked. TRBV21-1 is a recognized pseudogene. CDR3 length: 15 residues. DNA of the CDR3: TGTGCCAGCAGCAAAGCGGGGACAGGGAACACTGAAGCTTTCTTT. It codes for CASSKAGTGNTEAFF.

This CDR3 reads CASSITGTGADTQYF. DNA for the CDR3: TGTGCCAGTAGTATCACCGGGACAGGGGCAGATACGCAGTATTTT. The rearrangement links TRBV19 to TRBJ2-3, with 10 bases aligning to TRBD1. V shed 3 bases, J shed 4 bases, and the junction held 4 bases outside the gene matches. Germline CDR1 reads LNHDA; CDR2 reads SQIVND (reference sequence). The CDR3 is 15 amino acids. Full variable domain (outside the CDR3, taken from reference TRBV19 and TRBJ2-3): DGGITQSPKYLFRKEGQNVTLSCEQNLNHDAMYWYRQDPGQGLRLIYYSQIVNDFQKGDIAEGYSVSREKKESFPLTVTSAQKNPTAFYLCASSITGTGADTQYFGPGTRLTVL.

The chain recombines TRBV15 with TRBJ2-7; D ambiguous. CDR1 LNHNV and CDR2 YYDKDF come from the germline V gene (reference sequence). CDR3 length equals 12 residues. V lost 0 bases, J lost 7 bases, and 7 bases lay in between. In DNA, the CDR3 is TGTGCCACCAGCAGAGATCTGCAGGAGCAGTACTTC. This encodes CATSRDLQEQYF.

In DNA form, the CDR3 reads TGTGCCAGCAGTAACCTACAGGGAAAGTTTTACAATGAGCAGTTCTTC. It translates to CASSNLQGKFYNEQFF. This chain joins TRBV6-6 and TRBJ2-1; a possible D gene is TRBD1 (6 bases). This CDR3 has 16 amino acids. The germline V gene has CDR1 MNHNY and CDR2 SVGAGI (reference sequence). The V end lost 5 bases, the J end lost 4 bases, and 18 bases lay between the germline ends.

As DNA, the CDR3 is TGTGCCAGCAGCGCACAGGGGCTGAACACTGAAGCTTTCTTT. Its protein product is CASSAQGLNTEAFF. This sequence joins TRBV7-2 and TRBJ1-1; TRBD1 matches 7 bases. V trimming: 5 bases; J trimming: 0 bases; junction bases outside the gene matches: 3. The germline CDR1 and CDR2 sequences are SGHTA and FQGNSA. This CDR3 has 14 amino acids.

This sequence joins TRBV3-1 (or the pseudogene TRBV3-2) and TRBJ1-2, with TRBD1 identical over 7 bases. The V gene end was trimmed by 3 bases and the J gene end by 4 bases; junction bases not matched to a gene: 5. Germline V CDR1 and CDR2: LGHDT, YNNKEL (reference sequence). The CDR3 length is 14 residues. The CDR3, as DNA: TGTGCCAGCAGCCAGAACAGGGGAACCTATGGCTACACCTTC. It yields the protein CASSQNRGTYGYTF.

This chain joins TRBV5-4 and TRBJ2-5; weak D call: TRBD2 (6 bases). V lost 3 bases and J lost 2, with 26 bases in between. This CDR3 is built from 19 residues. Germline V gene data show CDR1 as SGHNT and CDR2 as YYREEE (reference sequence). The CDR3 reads CASSSPSGQVPGEQETQYF. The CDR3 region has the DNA TGTGCCAGCAGCTCTCCCTCCGGGCAAGTTCCGGGAGAACAAGAGACCCAGTACTTC.

The CDR3 bases are TGTGCCAGCAGTGATAGACAGAGAGACTTTCCCCAGCATTTT. Translation: CASSDRQRDFPQHF. This chain links TRBV2 with TRBJ1-5; TRBD1 might be the D (5 bases). In germline, CDR1 is SNHLY, CDR2 FYNNEI. This CDR3 contains 14 residues. V lost 3 bases to trimming and J lost 10 bases, with 16 bases between them. Combining the CDR3 with reference TRBV2 and TRBJ1-5 gives the whole variable domain EPEVTQTPSHQVTQMGQEVILRCVPISNHLYFYWYRQILGQKVEFLVSFYNNEISEKSEIFDDQFSVERPDGSNFTLKIRSTKLEDSAMYFCASSDRQRDFPQHFGDGTRLSIL.

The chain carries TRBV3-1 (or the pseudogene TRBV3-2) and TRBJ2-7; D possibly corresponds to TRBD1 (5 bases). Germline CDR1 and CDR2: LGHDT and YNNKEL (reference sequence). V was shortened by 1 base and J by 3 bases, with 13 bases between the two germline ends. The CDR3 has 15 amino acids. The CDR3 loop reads CASSQGRLDNYEQYF. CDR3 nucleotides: TGTGCCAGCAGCCAAGGTCGCCTGGACAACTACGAGCAGTACTTC.

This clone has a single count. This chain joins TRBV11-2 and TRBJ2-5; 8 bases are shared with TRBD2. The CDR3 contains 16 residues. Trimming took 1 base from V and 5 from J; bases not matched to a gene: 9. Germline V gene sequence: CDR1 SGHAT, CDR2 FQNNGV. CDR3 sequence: CASSLALLAGVETQYF. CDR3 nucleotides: TGTGCCAGCAGCTTAGCTCTCCTAGCGGGTGTGGAGACCCAGTACTTC. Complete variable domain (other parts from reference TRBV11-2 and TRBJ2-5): EAGVAQSPRYKIIEKRQSVAFWCNPISGHATLYWYQQILGQGPKLLIQFQNNGVVDDSQLPKDRFSAERLKGVDSTLKIQPAKLEDSAVYLCASSLALLAGVETQYFGPGTRLLVL.

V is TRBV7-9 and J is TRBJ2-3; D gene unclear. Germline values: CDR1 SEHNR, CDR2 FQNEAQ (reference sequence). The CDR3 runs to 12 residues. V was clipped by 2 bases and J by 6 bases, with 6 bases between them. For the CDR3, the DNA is TGTGCCAGCAGCTTATCATCCGATACGCAGTATTTT. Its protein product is CASSLSSDTQYF.

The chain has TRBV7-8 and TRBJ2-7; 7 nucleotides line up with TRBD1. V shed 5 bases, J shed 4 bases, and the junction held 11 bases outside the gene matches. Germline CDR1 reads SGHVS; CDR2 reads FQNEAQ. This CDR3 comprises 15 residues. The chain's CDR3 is CASSKGDRPVYEQYF. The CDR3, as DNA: TGTGCCAGCAGCAAAGGGGACAGACCAGTATACGAGCAGTACTTC.

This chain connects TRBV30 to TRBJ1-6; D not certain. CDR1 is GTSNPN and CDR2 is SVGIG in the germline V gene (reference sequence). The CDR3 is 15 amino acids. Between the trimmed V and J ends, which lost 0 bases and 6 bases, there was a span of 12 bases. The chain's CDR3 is CAWSVPGRLNSPLHF. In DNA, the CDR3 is TGTGCCTGGAGTGTACCCGGCAGGCTTAATTCACCCCTCCACTTT.

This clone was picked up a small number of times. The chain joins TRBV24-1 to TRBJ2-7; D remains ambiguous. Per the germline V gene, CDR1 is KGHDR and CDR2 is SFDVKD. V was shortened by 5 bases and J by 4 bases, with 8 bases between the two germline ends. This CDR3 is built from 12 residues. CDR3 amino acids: CATSVPQYEQYF. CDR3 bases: TGTGCCACCAGTGTTCCCCAATACGAGCAGTACTTC.

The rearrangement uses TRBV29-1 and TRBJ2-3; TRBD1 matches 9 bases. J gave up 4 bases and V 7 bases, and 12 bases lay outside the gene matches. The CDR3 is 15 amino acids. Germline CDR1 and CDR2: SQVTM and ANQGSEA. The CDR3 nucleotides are TGCAGCGCAGACCAAACAGGGGGCTTCCCAGATACGCAGTATTTT. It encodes CSADQTGGFPDTQYF.